This TCR beta chain appears in the sequencing data of a study of T cell changes during pregnancy in multiple sclerosis (dated 2019 in TCRdb). At the level of the whole study: The study looked at changes in the T cell repertoire across pregnancy in women with multiple sclerosis.

As for this clone: This receptor's antigen is unknown. No much larger clonotype is one base removed from it; base qualities were not supplied.

Preparation of the library involved the immunoSEQ multiplex PCR assay. TCRdb carries this immuneACCESS record with in-frame sequences only. Its versions omit some clonotypes, under half of them owing to an unresolved V gene in the studies checked, with the rest unexplained. The sample contains some 17,000 clones, approximately 81% of them found a single time. 15% to 20% of the sample lies in the top ten. Measured from the cysteine to the phenylalanine, the CDR3 is 14 residues long. The retained sequence is limited to the CDR3, 42 bases, with the frame set at the first base. Trimming takes 5 bases off V and 7 bases off J; junction bases not matched to a gene: 7. The germline V gene (reference sequence) yields PRHDT for CDR1 and FYEKMQ for CDR2.

In this chain, TRBV13 is recombined with TRBJ1-4; TRBD1 fits 7 bases in the junction. The sequence was collected from a female donor in good health, enrolled as a control in a pregnancy study. This specimen consisted of CD8+ T cells from peripheral blood mononuclear cells, obtained in the third trimester of pregnancy. The nucleotide sequence is TGTGCCAGCAGCCAGGGGGTATTGAGTGAAAAACTGTTTTTT. This gives the protein CASSQGVLSEKLFF.